This T cell receptor (beta chain) was captured by sequencing in a study of vaccination and CD4 T cells after COVID-19. About the study: Cultures designated as controls were supplied with a CEFX pool, an HIV-1 Nef pool, or no peptide. Findings of the study overall: In convalescent patients, a median roughly 88% of reactive clones appeared only post-vaccination. No early post-infection timepoints were studied, and convalescent patients studied were relatively few.

Germline loops: CDR1 DFQATT, CDR2 SNEGSKA (reference sequence). This CDR3 spans 15 amino acids. With 0 bases removed from V and 0 bases from J, the gap between germline ends came to 12 bases. This clonotype was seen only a few times. No antigen is known for it. Sample treatment: approximately nine-day PBMC culture with coronavirus spike peptide pools or control peptides (ViraFEST assay). Those CD4+ T cells from the unexposed donor predate the COVID-19 pandemic (2011-2018). The Oncomine TCR Beta short-read assay generated sequence data from the DNA of cultured CD4+ T cells. Genomic DNA from cultured CD4+ T cells was extracted. TCRdb re-derived calls from the PCR reads in MiXCR, one entry per CDR3 protein. The table lists about 10,000 distinct CDR3 sequences, 25% to 35% of them singletons.

This sequence joins TRBV20-1 and TRBJ2-7, with no clear D. This clonotype was obtained from a human donor in good health. The sample was CD4+ T cells from blood, cultured in vitro. This chain's CDR3 is CSARDVTSLSYEQYF. The CDR3 DNA sequence: TGCAGTGCTAGAGATGTAACATCCCTCTCCTACGAGCAGTACTTC.